The sequence of this TCR beta chain was determined in a study of blood T cell repertoires in COVID-19. Across the whole study: T cells, B-cell-depleted T cells, or PBMCs supplied cDNA or gDNA.

Participant-given clinical history determined each cohort assignment. Either two negative PCRs, clearance, or symptom resolution qualified Cohort 3 donors as recovered. In the authors' methods: Amplification from reference gene primers served as the basis for estimated nucleated cell counts. Assay used: immunoSEQ multiplex PCR; TCRdb lists only in-frame clones, some missing. V and J calls and clone size are copied from that table; D and trimming were computed from the DNA. The sample consists of fewer than 400,000 clones, approximately 85% of them appearing once. The length of the CDR3 is 18 residues. Germline V CDR1 and CDR2: SGHDN, FVKESK. V was pared by 4 bases and J by 3 bases, with 21 bases between.

J is TRBJ1-4 and V is TRBV14; weak D call: TRBD1 (6 bases). The sequencing input was PBMCs or T cells enriched from blood (not recorded which). The TCR comes from a man aged 25 to 40 who had recovered from COVID-19. The CDR3 protein is CASSLKGSRGRPNEKLFF. CDR3 bases: TGTGCCAGCAGCCTCAAAGGTAGCAGGGGTCGACCTAATGAAAAACTGTTTTTT. Complete variable domain (other parts from reference TRBV14 and TRBJ1-4): EAGVTQFPSHSVIEKGQTVTLRCDPISGHDNLYWYRRVMGKEIKFLLHFVKESKQDESGMPNNRFLAERTGGTYSTLKVQPAELEDSGVYFCASSLKGSRGRPNEKLFFGSGTQLSVL.